This entry concerns a single TCR beta chain. The data were taken from a study of blood T cell repertoires in COVID-19. Study-level background: There were acute and convalescent COVID-19 samples, and they came from the United States, Italy and Spain.

Trimming took off 5 bases at V and 4 bases at J, with 6 bases between the two ends. CDR3 length: 12 residues. The repertoire was sequenced with immunoSEQ multiplex PCR; TCRdb's copy has only in-frame clones and lacks some. Of roughly 100,000 clones in the sample, 81% were seen once. The sample taken for sequencing was peripheral blood. This chain joins TRBV12-3 or TRBV12-4 and TRBJ1-5; D is ambiguous. The TCR was taken from an elderly man with acute or convalescent COVID-19. The CDR3 here is CASSPSNQPQHF. CDR3 coding DNA: TGTGCCAGCAGTCCCTCGAATCAGCCCCAGCATTTT.